This TCR beta chain emerged from a study of OX40 agonist ivuxolimab in advanced cancers. The protocol was immunoSEQ multiplex PCR, while the TCRdb copy is restricted to in-frame clones and leaves out a portion. Here the sample spans roughly 70,000 clones, roughly nine tenths being singletons. Study outcomes and limitations: In the expanded peripheral T cells, antigen specificity was never determined. Both CD4+ and CD8+ T cell populations in blood had undergone clonal expansion by week 6 at 0.1 to 3.0 mg/kg. Expanded clones tended on average to be more numerous among CD8+ T cells than CD4+.

The germline CDR1 and CDR2 sequences are SGHKS and YYEKEE (reference sequence). CDR3 size: 13 residues. Unmatched junction bases numbered 5, after V lost 4 bases and J lost 7 bases. With regard to this clone: The target antigen is unknown.

V gene TRBV5-5 combines with J gene TRBJ2-1; the match to TRBD1 covers 7 bases. This sequence originates from an adult with an advanced solid tumor such as melanoma, head and neck, liver or kidney cancer. The specimen was CD4+ or CD8+ T cells sorted from blood, collected in a trial of the OX40 agonist ivuxolimab. This CDR3 reads CASSRDSINEQFF. For the CDR3, the DNA is TGTGCCAGCAGCCGGGACAGTATTAATGAGCAGTTCTTC.